The rows below give T cell receptor beta chains drawn from one sample of a study of TIL therapy for anti-PD-1-resistant metastatic lung cancer. TCRdb's table, derived via immunoSEQ multiplex PCR, lists solely in-frame clones and lacks some. The sample lists 9,500 to 15,000 clones; more than 75% were seen once. Sequencing was performed on blood, taken at baseline. These receptors all stem from a person aged 25-80 years with non-small cell lung cancer. The CDR3 runs from the conserved cysteine through the conserved F or W. A D gene is named only where the DNA matches it firmly. Clone size is not always given. Where it is, it says once, few, many or a class for expanded clones.

v_gene: TRBV6-6
abundance: NA
d_gene: NA
j_gene: TRBJ2-7
CDR3nt: TGTGCCAGCAGCCAAGGGGGAGGCTACGAGCAGTACTTC
CDR3aa: CASSQGGGYEQYF

v_gene: TRBV11-2
abundance: NA
d_gene: NA
j_gene: TRBJ2-1
CDR3nt: TGTGCCAGCAGCCCTCTCCACGGGCCCCTTTACAATGAGCAGTTCTTC
CDR3aa: CASSPLHGPLYNEQFF

v_gene: TRBV5-4
abundance: NA
d_gene: TRBD1
j_gene: TRBJ2-7
CDR3nt: TGTGCCAGCAGCACTCGACAGGGGGCTTACGAGCAGTACTTC
CDR3aa: CASSTRQGAYEQYF

v_gene: TRBV5-4
abundance: NA
d_gene: NA
j_gene: TRBJ2-5
CDR3nt: TGTGCCAGCAGCTCCCGTTTTTACCAAGAGACCCAGTACTTC
CDR3aa: CASSSRFYQETQYF

v_gene: TRBV5-1
abundance: NA
d_gene: NA
j_gene: TRBJ2-2
CDR3nt: TGCGCCAGCAGCCAACGACAGAACACCGGGGAGCTGTTTTTT
CDR3aa: CASSQRQNTGELFF

v_gene: TRBV18
abundance: once
d_gene: TRBD2
j_gene: TRBJ2-3
CDR3nt: TGTGCCAGCTCATTGCGGGAGGCCAGGGCCCCAGATACGCAGTATTTT
CDR3aa: CASSLREARAPDTQYF

v_gene: TRBV4-1
abundance: NA
d_gene: NA
j_gene: TRBJ2-3
CDR3nt: TGCGCCAGCCACCCGGGCCCGGGCCGCCGGCGGGGAGATACGCAGTATTTT
CDR3aa: CASHPGPGRRRGDTQYF

v_gene: TRBV6-1
abundance: once
d_gene: NA
j_gene: TRBJ2-2
CDR3nt: TGTGCCAGCAGGGAGACTAACATCGGGGAGCTGTTTTTT
CDR3aa: CASRETNIGELFF

v_gene: TRBV6-6
abundance: NA
d_gene: NA
j_gene: TRBJ1-2
CDR3nt: TGTGCCAGCAGACCCCGGGCCGTTGGGAGCTATGGCTACACCTTC
CDR3aa: CASRPRAVGSYGYTF

v_gene: TRBV5-1
abundance: few
d_gene: TRBD1
j_gene: TRBJ1-5
CDR3nt: TGCGCCAGCAGCTTAGGGACAGGGGATCAGCCCCAGCATTTT
CDR3aa: CASSLGTGDQPQHF

v_gene: TRBV7-9
abundance: NA
d_gene: NA
j_gene: TRBJ1-4
CDR3nt: TGTGCCAGCAGCTTAGCAGCCGGGATCGATAATGAAAAACTGTTTTTT
CDR3aa: CASSLAAGIDNEKLFF

v_gene: TRBV6-6
abundance: once
d_gene: NA
j_gene: TRBJ2-7
CDR3nt: TGTGCCAGCAGTCCGTCGTCGGGCTACGAGCAGTACTTC
CDR3aa: CASSPSSGYEQYF

v_gene: TRBV10-3
abundance: NA
d_gene: NA
j_gene: TRBJ1-3
CDR3nt: TGTGCCATCAGAGTTGTACAGGGAGGAAACACCATATATTTT
CDR3aa: CAIRVVQGGNTIYF

v_gene: TRBV18
abundance: NA
d_gene: NA
j_gene: TRBJ2-7
CDR3nt: TGTGCCAGCTCACTCAGCGGCACCTACGAGCAGTACTTC
CDR3aa: CASSLSGTYEQYF

v_gene: TRBV19
abundance: few
d_gene: NA
j_gene: TRBJ1-5
CDR3nt: TGTGCCAGTAGTATAGGACCTTCGCCGATTCAGCCCCAGCATTTT
CDR3aa: CASSIGPSPIQPQHF

v_gene: TRBV10-2
abundance: NA
d_gene: TRBD2
j_gene: TRBJ2-7
CDR3nt: TGCGCCAGTCAGGACCCGGGACTAGCGGGAGTCCGGGAGCAGTACTTC
CDR3aa: CASQDPGLAGVREQYF

v_gene: TRBV5-1
abundance: few
d_gene: NA
j_gene: TRBJ1-4
CDR3nt: TGCGCCAGCAGCGAGCCCCAGGAGGGAAAACTGTTTTTT
CDR3aa: CASSEPQEGKLFF

v_gene: TRBV5-1
abundance: NA
d_gene: TRBD1
j_gene: TRBJ2-7
CDR3nt: TGCGCCAGCAACGACAGGGGCTACGAGCAGTACTTC
CDR3aa: CASNDRGYEQYF

v_gene: TRBV27
abundance: NA
d_gene: NA
j_gene: TRBJ1-5
CDR3nt: TGTGCCAGCTCCCCCCTTGGGGTGGGTCAGCCCCAGCATTTT
CDR3aa: CASSPLGVGQPQHF

v_gene: TRBV7-2
abundance: NA
d_gene: NA
j_gene: TRBJ2-5
CDR3nt: TGTGCCAGCAGCTTAGTGTTCCAAGAGACCCAGTACTTC
CDR3aa: CASSLVFQETQYF

v_gene: TRBV7-8
abundance: NA
d_gene: NA
j_gene: TRBJ1-1
CDR3nt: TGTGCCAGCAGCTTGACCCCACGGGGGGGGCTTATGAACACTGAAGCTTTCTTT
CDR3aa: CASSLTPRGGLMNTEAFF

v_gene: TRBV10-3
abundance: NA
d_gene: TRBD2
j_gene: TRBJ2-3
CDR3nt: TGTGCCATCAGTGAGTCGTTAGCGGGAGGGCCGGATACGCAGTATTTT
CDR3aa: CAISESLAGGPDTQYF

v_gene: TRBV7-9
abundance: NA
d_gene: TRBD1
j_gene: TRBJ2-7
CDR3nt: TGTGCCAGCAGCAGGCGGACAGGGGGCTCATACGAGCAGTACTTC
CDR3aa: CASSRRTGGSYEQYF

v_gene: TRBV9
abundance: NA
d_gene: NA
j_gene: TRBJ1-1
CDR3nt: TGTGCCAGCAGCGTAGGTTCCGGGGGGTCGGAAGCTTTCTTT
CDR3aa: CASSVGSGGSEAFF

v_gene: TRBV4-2
abundance: NA
d_gene: NA
j_gene: TRBJ1-3
CDR3nt: TGTGCCAGCAGCCAAGATCAAGGGACGGGGGGAAACACCATATATTTT
CDR3aa: CASSQDQGTGGNTIYF

v_gene: TRBV5-1
abundance: few
d_gene: NA
j_gene: TRBJ2-7
CDR3nt: TGCGCCAGCAGCTTGAGTAGCGGAGGCCACAACGAGCAGTACTTC
CDR3aa: CASSLSSGGHNEQYF

v_gene: TRBV29-1
abundance: NA
d_gene: NA
j_gene: TRBJ1-1
CDR3nt: TGCAGCGTTGGGAGGGACACTGAAGCTTTCTTT
CDR3aa: CSVGRDTEAFF

v_gene: TRBV19
abundance: NA
d_gene: TRBD2
j_gene: TRBJ2-3
CDR3nt: TGTGCCAGTAGTCAGACTAGCGGGAGAGATACGCAGTATTTT
CDR3aa: CASSQTSGRDTQYF

v_gene: TRBV7-9
abundance: NA
d_gene: NA
j_gene: TRBJ2-2
CDR3nt: TGTGCCAGCAGGAGAGACGGGGAGCTGTTTTTT
CDR3aa: CASRRDGELFF

v_gene: TRBV2
abundance: NA
d_gene: TRBD2
j_gene: TRBJ2-3
CDR3nt: TGTGCCAGCATATATAGCGGGAGGTCAGATACGCAGTATTTT
CDR3aa: CASIYSGRSDTQYF

v_gene: TRBV5-1
abundance: NA
d_gene: TRBD2
j_gene: TRBJ2-5
CDR3nt: TGCGCCAGCAGCATAGGGACTAGCGGGAGTCGAGAGACCCAGTACTTC
CDR3aa: CASSIGTSGSRETQYF

v_gene: TRBV10-3
abundance: NA
d_gene: TRBD2
j_gene: TRBJ2-7
CDR3nt: TGTGCCATCAGTGAGATAGCGGGAGTAGGCTCCTACGAGCAGTACTTC
CDR3aa: CAISEIAGVGSYEQYF

v_gene: TRBV11-2
abundance: once
d_gene: TRBD2
j_gene: TRBJ2-2
CDR3nt: TGTGCCAGCAGCTTCCGTTTTGCGGGAGGGTCCGGGGAGCTGTTTTTT
CDR3aa: CASSFRFAGGSGELFF

v_gene: TRBV5-5
abundance: NA
d_gene: NA
j_gene: TRBJ2-4
CDR3nt: TGTGCCAGCAACACGGGGGCAGCTAAAAACATTCAGTACTTC
CDR3aa: CASNTGAAKNIQYF

v_gene: TRBV27
abundance: NA
d_gene: TRBD2
j_gene: TRBJ2-3
CDR3nt: TGTGCCAGCACCTCGCGAATTAGCGGGAGGGCCACGAGCACAGATACGCAGTATTTT
CDR3aa: CASTSRISGRATSTDTQYF

v_gene: TRBV19
abundance: few
d_gene: TRBD1
j_gene: TRBJ2-3
CDR3nt: TGTGCCAGTAGTATGACAGGGTTTGCTTTTAATACGCAGTATTTT
CDR3aa: CASSMTGFAFNTQYF

v_gene: TRBV5-8
abundance: NA
d_gene: TRBD2
j_gene: TRBJ2-7
CDR3nt: TGTGCCAGCAGCCCGGGGGTTTGGCGGGAGATATCCTACGAGCAGTACTTC
CDR3aa: CASSPGVWREISYEQYF

v_gene: TRBV25-1
abundance: NA
d_gene: TRBD1
j_gene: TRBJ1-2
CDR3nt: TGTGCCAGCAGTGGAGGACAGGGTTATGGCTACACCTTC
CDR3aa: CASSGGQGYGYTF

v_gene: TRBV7-8
abundance: NA
d_gene: TRBD2
j_gene: TRBJ2-4
CDR3nt: TGTGCCAGCAGCTCCTCCGGGACTAGCGGGAGACGGGAGGTCTTC
CDR3aa: CASSSSGTSGRREVF

v_gene: TRBV6-5
abundance: NA
d_gene: TRBD1
j_gene: TRBJ1-5
CDR3nt: TGTGCCAGCAGTTACTCCGGGACAGGGGGCAATCAGCCCCAGCATTTT
CDR3aa: CASSYSGTGGNQPQHF

v_gene: TRBV7-2
abundance: NA
d_gene: NA
j_gene: TRBJ2-5
CDR3nt: TGTGCCAGCAGCGCTAACTCAGGGGTAGAGACCCAGTACTTC
CDR3aa: CASSANSGVETQYF

v_gene: TRBV11-2
abundance: once
d_gene: NA
j_gene: TRBJ2-7
CDR3nt: TGTGCCAGCAGCCTCAGAAAGGGCGAGCAGTACTTC
CDR3aa: CASSLRKGEQYF

v_gene: TRBV6-1
abundance: once
d_gene: NA
j_gene: TRBJ2-7
CDR3nt: TGTGCCAGCAGTGCAATATTAAGCGTAAGCTCCTACGAGCAGTACTTC
CDR3aa: CASSAILSVSSYEQYF

v_gene: TRBV6-5
abundance: NA
d_gene: TRBD2
j_gene: TRBJ2-5
CDR3nt: TGTGCCAGCAGTTACTCCGGGACTAACCAAGAGACCCAGTACTTC
CDR3aa: CASSYSGTNQETQYF

v_gene: TRBV5-8
abundance: NA
d_gene: NA
j_gene: TRBJ1-6
CDR3nt: TGTGCCAGCAGCTTCCTCCGTTCACCCCTCCACTTT
CDR3aa: CASSFLRSPLHF